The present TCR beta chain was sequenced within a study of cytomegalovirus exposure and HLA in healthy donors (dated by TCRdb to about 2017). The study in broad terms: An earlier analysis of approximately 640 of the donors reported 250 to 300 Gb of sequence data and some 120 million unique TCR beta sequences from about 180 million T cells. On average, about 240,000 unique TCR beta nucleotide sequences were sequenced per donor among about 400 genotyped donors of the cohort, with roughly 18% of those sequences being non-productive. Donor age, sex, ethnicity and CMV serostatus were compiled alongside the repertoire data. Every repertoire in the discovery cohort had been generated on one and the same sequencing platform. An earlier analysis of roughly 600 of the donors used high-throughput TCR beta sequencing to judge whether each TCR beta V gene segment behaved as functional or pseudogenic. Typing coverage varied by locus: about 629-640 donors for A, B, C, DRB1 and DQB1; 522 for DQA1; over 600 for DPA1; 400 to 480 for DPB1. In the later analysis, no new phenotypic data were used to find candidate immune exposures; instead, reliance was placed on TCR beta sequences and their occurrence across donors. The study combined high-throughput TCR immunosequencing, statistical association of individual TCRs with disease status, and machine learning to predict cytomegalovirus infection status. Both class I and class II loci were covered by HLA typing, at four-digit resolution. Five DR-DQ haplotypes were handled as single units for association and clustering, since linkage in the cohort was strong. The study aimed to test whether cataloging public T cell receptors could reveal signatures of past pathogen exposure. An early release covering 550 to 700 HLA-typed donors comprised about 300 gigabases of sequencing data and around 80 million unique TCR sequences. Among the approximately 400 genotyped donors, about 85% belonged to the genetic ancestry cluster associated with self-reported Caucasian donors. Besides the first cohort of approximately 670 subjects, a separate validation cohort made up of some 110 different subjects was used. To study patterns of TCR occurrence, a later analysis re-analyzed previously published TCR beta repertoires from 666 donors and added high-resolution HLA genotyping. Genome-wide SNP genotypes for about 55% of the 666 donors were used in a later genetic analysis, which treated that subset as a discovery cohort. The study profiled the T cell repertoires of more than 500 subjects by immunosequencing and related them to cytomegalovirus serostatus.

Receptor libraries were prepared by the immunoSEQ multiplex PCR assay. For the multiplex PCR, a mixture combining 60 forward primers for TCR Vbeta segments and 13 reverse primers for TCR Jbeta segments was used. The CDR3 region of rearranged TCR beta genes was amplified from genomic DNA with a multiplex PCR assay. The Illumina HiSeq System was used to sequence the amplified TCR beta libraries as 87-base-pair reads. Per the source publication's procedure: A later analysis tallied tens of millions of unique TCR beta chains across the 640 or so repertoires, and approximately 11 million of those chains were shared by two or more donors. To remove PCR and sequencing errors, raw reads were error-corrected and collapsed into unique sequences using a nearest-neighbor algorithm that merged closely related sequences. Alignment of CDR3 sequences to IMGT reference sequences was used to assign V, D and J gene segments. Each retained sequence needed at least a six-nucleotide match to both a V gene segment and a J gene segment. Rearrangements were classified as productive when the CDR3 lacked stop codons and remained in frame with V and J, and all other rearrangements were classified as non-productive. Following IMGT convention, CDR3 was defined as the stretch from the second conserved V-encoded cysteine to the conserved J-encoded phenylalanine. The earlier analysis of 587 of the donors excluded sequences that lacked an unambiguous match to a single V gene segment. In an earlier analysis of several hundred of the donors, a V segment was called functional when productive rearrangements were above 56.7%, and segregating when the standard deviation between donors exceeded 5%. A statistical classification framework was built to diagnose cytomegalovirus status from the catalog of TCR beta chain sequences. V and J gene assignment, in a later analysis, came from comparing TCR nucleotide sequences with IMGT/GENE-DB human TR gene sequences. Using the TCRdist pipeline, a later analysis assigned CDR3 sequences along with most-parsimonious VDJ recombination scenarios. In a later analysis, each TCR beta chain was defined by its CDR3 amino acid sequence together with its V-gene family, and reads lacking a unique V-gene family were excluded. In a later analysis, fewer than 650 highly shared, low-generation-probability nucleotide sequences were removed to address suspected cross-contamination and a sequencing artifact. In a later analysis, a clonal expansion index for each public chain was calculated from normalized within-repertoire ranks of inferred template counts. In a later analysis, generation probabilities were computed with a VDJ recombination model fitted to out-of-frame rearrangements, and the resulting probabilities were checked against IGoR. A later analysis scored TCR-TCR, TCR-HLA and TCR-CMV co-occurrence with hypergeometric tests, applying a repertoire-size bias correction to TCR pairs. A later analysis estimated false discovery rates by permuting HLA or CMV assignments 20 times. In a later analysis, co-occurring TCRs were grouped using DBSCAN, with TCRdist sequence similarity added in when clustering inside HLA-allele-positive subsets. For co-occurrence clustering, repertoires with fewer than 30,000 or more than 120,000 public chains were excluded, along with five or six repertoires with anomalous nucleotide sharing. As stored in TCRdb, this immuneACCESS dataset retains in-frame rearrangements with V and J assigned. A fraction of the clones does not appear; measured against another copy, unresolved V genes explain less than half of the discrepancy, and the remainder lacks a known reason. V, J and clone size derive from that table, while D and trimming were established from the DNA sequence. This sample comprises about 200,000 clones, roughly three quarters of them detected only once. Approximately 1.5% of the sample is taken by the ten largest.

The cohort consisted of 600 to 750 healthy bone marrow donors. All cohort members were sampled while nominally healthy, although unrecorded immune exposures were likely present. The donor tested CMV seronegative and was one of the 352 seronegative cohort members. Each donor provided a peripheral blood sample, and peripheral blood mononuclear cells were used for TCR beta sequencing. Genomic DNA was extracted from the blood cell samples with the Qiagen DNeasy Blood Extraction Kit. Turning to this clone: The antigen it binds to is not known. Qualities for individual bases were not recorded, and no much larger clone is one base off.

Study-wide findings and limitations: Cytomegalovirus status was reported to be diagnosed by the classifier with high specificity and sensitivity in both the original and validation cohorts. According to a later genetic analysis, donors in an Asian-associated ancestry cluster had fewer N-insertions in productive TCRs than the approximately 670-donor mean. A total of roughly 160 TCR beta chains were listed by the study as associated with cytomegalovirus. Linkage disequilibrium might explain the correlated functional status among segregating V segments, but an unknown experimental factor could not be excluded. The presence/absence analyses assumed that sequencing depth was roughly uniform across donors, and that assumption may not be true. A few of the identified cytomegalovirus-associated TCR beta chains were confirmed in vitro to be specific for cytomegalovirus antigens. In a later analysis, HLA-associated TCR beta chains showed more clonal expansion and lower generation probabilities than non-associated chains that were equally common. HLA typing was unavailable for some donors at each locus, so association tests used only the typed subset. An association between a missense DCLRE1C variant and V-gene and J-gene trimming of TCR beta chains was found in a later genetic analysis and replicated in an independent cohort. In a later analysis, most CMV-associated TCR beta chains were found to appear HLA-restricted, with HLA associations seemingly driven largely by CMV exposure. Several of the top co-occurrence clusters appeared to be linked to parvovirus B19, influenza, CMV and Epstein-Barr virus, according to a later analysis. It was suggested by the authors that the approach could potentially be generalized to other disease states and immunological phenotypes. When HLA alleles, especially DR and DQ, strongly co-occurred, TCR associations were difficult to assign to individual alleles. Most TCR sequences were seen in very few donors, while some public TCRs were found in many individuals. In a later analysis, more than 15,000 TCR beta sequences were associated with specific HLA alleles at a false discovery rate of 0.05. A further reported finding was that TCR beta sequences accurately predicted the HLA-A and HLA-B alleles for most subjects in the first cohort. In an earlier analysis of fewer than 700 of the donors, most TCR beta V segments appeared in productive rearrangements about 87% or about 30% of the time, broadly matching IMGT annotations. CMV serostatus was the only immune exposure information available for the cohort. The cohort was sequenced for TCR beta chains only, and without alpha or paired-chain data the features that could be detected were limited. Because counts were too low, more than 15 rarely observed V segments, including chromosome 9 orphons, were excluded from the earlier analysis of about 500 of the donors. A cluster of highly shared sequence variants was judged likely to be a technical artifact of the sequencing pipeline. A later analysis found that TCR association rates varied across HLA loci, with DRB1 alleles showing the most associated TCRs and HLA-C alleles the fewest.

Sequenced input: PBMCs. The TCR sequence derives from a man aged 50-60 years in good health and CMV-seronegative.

DNA sequence: TGTGCCAGTAGGGCAAACAGGGACGGGAACACCATATATTTT. It encodes CASRANRDGNTIYF. The sequence links TRBV19 to TRBJ1-3; a weak D assignment points to TRBD1 (6 bases agree). Inclusive of the bounding cysteine and phenylalanine, the CDR3 is 14 residues long. The entry retains the CDR3 DNA only, 42 bases that are in frame from base 1. Deletion took 6 bases off V and 7 bases off J, with a span of 16 bases between the germline ends. The germline V gene (reference sequence) provides CDR1 LNHDA and CDR2 SQIVND.